Below, 25 T cell receptor beta chains from the same sample are listed, as sequenced in a study of T cell responses to AZD1222 COVID-19 vaccine. The protocol was immunoSEQ multiplex PCR, while the TCRdb copy is restricted to in-frame clones and leaves out a portion. Of over 100,000 clones in the sample, around 86% were seen once. The sequenced sample was peripheral blood, obtained 28 days after the second dose of the MenACWY control vaccine. The receptor source for this set is an adult who received the MenACWY meningococcal vaccine as a control.

The chain couples TRBV28 to TRBJ2-5; D unclear. Trimming removed 4 bases from V and 5 bases from J, with 11 bases in between. Germline assignment: CDR1 MDHEN and CDR2 SYDVKM. The CDR3 spans 13 residues. Here the CDR3 reads CASSSPPHETQYF. DNA of the CDR3: TGTGCCAGCAGTTCGCCTCCGCACGAGACCCAGTACTTC.

The chain recombines TRBV9 with TRBJ2-7; D may be TRBD1 or TRBD2 (5 bases each). The V gene lost 1 base and the J gene lost 5 bases, with 10 bases spanning the gap. The CDR3 loop spans 13 amino acids. Germline CDR1 reads SGDLS; CDR2 reads YYNGEE. The DNA for the CDR3 is TGTGCCAGCAGCGTATCAGGGACGAACGAGCAGTACTTC. As protein: CASSVSGTNEQYF.

This clone has only a few counts. This chain connects TRBV3-1 (or the pseudogene TRBV3-2) to TRBJ1-4, with a weak D call TRBD1 (6 bases). The CDR3 spans 16 residues. V was cut by 6 bases and J by 0 bases, with 14 bases left in between. Germline CDR1 reads LGHDT; CDR2 reads YNNKEL (reference sequence). In nucleotides, the CDR3 is TGTGCCAGCAGTCACAGGGAAATTGCAACTAATGAAAAACTGTTTTTT. It encodes CASSHREIATNEKLFF.

The rearrangement joins TRBV5-1 to TRBJ2-5, with D tentatively TRBD1 (7 bases). The CDR3 covers 17 residues. V shed 1 base and J shed 1 base, with 17 bases lying between them. The germline V gene encodes CDR1 SGHRS and CDR2 YFSETQ. This chain's CDR3 is CASSLIIGGGAQETQYF. CDR3 bases: TGCGCCAGCAGCTTGATAATTGGAGGGGGCGCCCAAGAGACCCAGTACTTC.

This clone appeared a single time. The chain carries TRBV11-2 and TRBJ1-1; D unclear. This CDR3 has 15 residues. Germline loops: CDR1 SGHAT, CDR2 FQNNGV. The V end lost 4 bases, the J end lost 4 bases, and 16 bases lay between the germline ends. As DNA, the CDR3 is TGTGCCAGCAGCTCTCTCACTTGGGGAAGCACTGAAGCTTTCTTT. Translated: CASSSLTWGSTEAFF.

This clone occurred once. The chain recombines TRBV6-5 with TRBJ1-6, with D possibly matching TRBD1 (5 bases). In germline, CDR1 is MNHEY, CDR2 SVGAGI. V was shortened by 5 bases and J by 7 bases, with 9 bases between the two germline ends. The CDR3 has 13 residues. The CDR3 sequence is CASSPWDNSPLHF. CDR3 DNA: TGTGCCAGCAGTCCCTGGGACAATTCACCCCTCCACTTT.

The chain combines TRBV27 with TRBJ1-1; D is perhaps TRBD1 (5 bases). V dropped 2 bases and J dropped 5 bases, with 12 bases sitting between them. Germline CDR1 MNHEY, CDR2 SMNVEV (reference sequence). This CDR3 comprises 14 residues. Written as DNA, the CDR3 is TGTGCCAGCAGTTTAATCGGGGGAGTTACTGAAGCTTTCTTT. Its translation is CASSLIGGVTEAFF.

The rearrangement links TRBV5-1 to TRBJ2-3, with TRBD1 matching 10 bases. V trimming: 0 bases; J trimming: 5 bases; junction bases outside the gene matches: 9. Germline CDR1 reads SGHRS; CDR2 reads YFSETQ. The CDR3 loop spans 17 amino acids. The CDR3 sequence: CASSLGFGGQGRDTQYF. DNA of the CDR3: TGCGCCAGCAGCTTGGGGTTCGGGGGACAGGGGAGAGATACGCAGTATTTT. Supplemented by reference TRBV5-1 and TRBJ2-3, the full variable domain reads KAGVTQTPRYLIKTRGQQVTLSCSPISGHRSVSWYQQTPGQGLQFLFEYFSETQRNKGNFPGRFSGRQFSNSRSEMNVSTLELGDSALYLCASSLGFGGQGRDTQYFGPGTRLTVL.

The sample holds one count of this clone. The V call is TRBV6-2 or TRBV6-3, the J call TRBJ2-4; 8 bases are shared with TRBD2. With 6 bases clipped from V and 9 bases from J, the junction kept 16 bases outside the gene matches. The CDR3 has 16 residues. CDR1 is MNHEY and CDR2 is SVGEGT in the germline V gene. DNA of the CDR3: TGTGCCAGCAGCCCCAAGTCCAGGCTAGCGGGTGGCATTCAGTACTTC. Translating it yields CASSPKSRLAGGIQYF.

V gene TRBV28 combines with J gene TRBJ1-2; D is unresolved. The CDR3 is made up of 14 amino acids. The germline CDR1 and CDR2 sequences are MDHEN and SYDVKM. The germline V and J ends were trimmed by 7 bases and 4 bases, with 16 bases remaining between them. The CDR3 nucleotides read TGTGCCAGCACCCCCGGGTGGGCTTTCTATGGCTACACCTTC. Amino acid sequence: CASTPGWAFYGYTF.

V usage is TRBV7-2 and J usage is TRBJ2-7, with D uncertain. The ends were cut back, 1 base at V and 0 bases at J, with 7 bases in the middle. Germline V gene lookup returns CDR1 SGHTA and CDR2 FQGNSA. CDR3 length: 14 residues. This CDR3 reads CASSLGRNSYEQYF. The CDR3 bases are TGTGCCAGCAGCTTAGGACGGAACTCCTACGAGCAGTACTTC.

V is TRBV19 and J is TRBJ1-1, with TRBD1 as a possible D gene (5 bases). The germline V and J ends were trimmed by 5 bases and 4 bases, with 23 bases remaining between them. There are 17 residues in the CDR3. Looked up from germline, CDR1 is LNHDA and CDR2 is SQIVND (reference sequence). CDR3 nucleotides: TGTGCCAGTAGTGGTTTGATTTTGGGGCAGGGTAGCACTGAAGCTTTCTTT. Protein sequence: CASSGLILGQGSTEAFF.

The chain recombines TRBV9 with TRBJ1-2, with 7 bases fitting TRBD1. The germline V gene encodes CDR1 SGDLS and CDR2 YYNGEE. The ends lost 3 bases at V and 6 bases at J; junction bases unmatched: 5. The CDR3 has 13 residues. CDR3 sequence (DNA): TGTGCCAGCAGCGCCAACCAGGGGGATGGCTACACCTTC. It translates to CASSANQGDGYTF.

The rearrangement joins TRBV5-4 to TRBJ2-7; D is unresolved. This CDR3 region has 15 residues. V was clipped by 1 base and J by 5 bases, with 16 bases between them. From germline, CDR1 is SGHNT and CDR2 YYREEE (reference sequence). In DNA form, the CDR3 reads TGTGCCAGCAGCTTGCGGCCCATTTTGACGGACGAGCAGTACTTC. Protein sequence: CASSLRPILTDEQYF.

The chain recombines TRBV6-1 with TRBJ2-3, with unresolved D. Per the germline V gene, CDR1 is MNHNS and CDR2 is SASEGT. This CDR3 spans 13 amino acids. Trimming left V 3 bases short and J 4 bases short, with 8 bases between. CDR3 sequence: CASSEQQPDTQYF. In nucleotides, the CDR3 is TGTGCCAGCAGTGAGCAACAGCCAGATACGCAGTATTTT.

This rearrangement joins TRBV7-8 to TRBJ1-3; D gene uncertain. Trimming took 5 bases from V and 1 from J, leaving 12 bases between them. Per the germline V gene, CDR1 is SGHVS and CDR2 is FQNEAQ. The CDR3 contains 15 residues. In DNA, the CDR3 is TGTGCCAGCAGCGAAGAGACCCAGTCTGGAAACACCATATATTTT. Protein sequence: CASSEETQSGNTIYF.

This clone was observed a single time. The chain's CDR3 is CASSVGTGGTQYTF. Here the CDR3 DNA reads TGTGCCAGCAGCGTTGGGACAGGGGGTACCCAATACACCTTC. The chain links TRBV7-2 to TRBJ1-2; TRBD1 agrees at 11 bases. With 5 bases clipped from V and 11 bases from J, the junction kept 10 bases outside the gene matches. CDR1 SGHTA and CDR2 FQGNSA come from the germline V gene. The CDR3 contains 14 residues.

V usage is TRBV6-2 or TRBV6-3 and J usage is TRBJ1-1, with D possibly matching TRBD1 (5 bases). The CDR3 is 14 amino acids. Germline assignment: CDR1 MNHEY and CDR2 SVGEGT. Trimming shortened V by 4 bases and J by 4 bases, and 13 bases separated the two germline ends. The CDR3 nucleotides read TGTGCCAGCAGTTCCTACGCAGGGACCACTGAAGCTTTCTTT. Translated: CASSSYAGTTEAFF.

This chain joins TRBV19 and TRBJ1-1; 7 nucleotides agree with TRBD1. CDR1 and CDR2 from the germline V gene are LNHDA and SQIVND (reference sequence). The CDR3 is 13 residues long. The trim removed 5 bases at V and 6 bases at J, leaving 6 bases unmatched. CDR3 protein: CASSPRTGPEAFF. In DNA, the CDR3 is TGTGCCAGTAGTCCTAGGACAGGCCCTGAAGCTTTCTTT.

This clone was seen a handful of times. The gene calls are TRBV19 and TRBJ1-5, with D possibly being TRBD1 (6 bases). The CDR3 has 15 residues. V lost 1 base to trimming and J lost 4 bases, with 11 bases between them. The germline gives CDR1 LNHDA, CDR2 SQIVND (reference sequence). The CDR3 is CASSIGGGKNQPQHF. CDR3 nucleotide sequence: TGTGCCAGTAGTATAGGCGGGGGCAAAAATCAGCCCCAGCATTTT.

The sample holds a few counts of this clone. CDR3 DNA sequence: TGCGCCATCCTCCCGGAACAGCCGTCCTACGAGCAGTACTTC. This codes for CAILPEQPSYEQYF. The chain links TRBV23-1 to TRBJ2-7; D gene ambiguous. TRBV23-1 is known as an ORF, though its function is uncertain. V was cut by 10 bases and J by 1 base, with 17 bases left in between. The CDR3 contains 14 residues.

This chain connects TRBV7-2 to TRBJ1-3; 9 bases are a match to TRBD1. The CDR3 contains 15 residues. Germline V gene lookup returns CDR1 SGHTA and CDR2 FQGNSA. The J segment lost 5 bases and the V segment lost 4 bases, leaving 6 bases of the junction unmatched. CDR3 sequence: CASSYRTGARNTIYF. The CDR3, as DNA: TGTGCCAGCAGCTACCGGACAGGGGCCAGAAACACCATATATTTT. The variable domain in full, completed from reference TRBV7-2 and TRBJ1-3, reads GAGVSQSPSNKVTEKGKDVELRCDPISGHTALYWYRQSLGQGLEFLIYFQGNSAPDKSGLPSDRFSAERTGGSVSTLTIQRTQQEDSAVYLCASSYRTGARNTIYFGEGSWLTVV.

This chain connects TRBV24-1 to TRBJ1-1; D is unresolved. CDR3 length equals 14 residues. Germline CDR1 reads KGHDR; CDR2 reads SFDVKD. Trimming shortened V by 5 bases and J by 2 bases, and 11 bases separated the two germline ends. As DNA, the CDR3 is TGTGCCACCAGTGCGCCCCCAGGCAACACTGAAGCTTTCTTT. Translated: CATSAPPGNTEAFF.

This clone was recorded once. The genes are TRBV7-8 and TRBJ1-1; 8 nucleotides line up with TRBD1. The V and J ends lost 2 bases and 11 bases, in that order; junction bases with no gene match: 16. Germline loops: CDR1 SGHVS, CDR2 FQNEAQ. CDR3 size: 16 residues. This CDR3 reads CASSLTSGDRGLWAFF. The CDR3 coding sequence is TGTGCCAGCAGCTTAACTTCCGGCGACAGGGGCCTGTGGGCTTTCTTT.

The rearrangement joins TRBV7-8 to TRBJ2-2, with a possible D match to TRBD1 (5 bases). Trimming took 7 bases from V and 5 from J, leaving 23 bases between them. The germline gives CDR1 SGHVS, CDR2 FQNEAQ. The CDR3 is made up of 17 amino acids. CDR3: CASTPSPPGAGTGELFF. DNA for the CDR3: TGTGCCAGCACCCCATCTCCCCCAGGAGCAGGGACCGGGGAGCTGTTTTTT.